A selection of T cell receptor beta chains follows, all from one sample in a study of T cell responses to AZD1222 COVID-19 vaccine. Data came from immunoSEQ multiplex PCR; TCRdb stores just in-frame clones and leaves some out. The sample has about 150,000 clones, 85% to 95% seen once. The specimen comprised peripheral blood, sampled on day 0 of AZD1222 vaccination. These receptors were obtained from an adult in good health. Each CDR3 is given with its conserved first and last residue. The D gene is left open where the match is weak. Not every row has a clone size; where given, it reads once, few, many or a size class.

V gene: TRBV7-3; J gene: TRBJ2-1; clone size: once; D gene: TRBD2; CDR3 DNA: TGTGCCAGCAGCTTAATGGGGACTACCTCATACAATGAGCAGTTCTTC; CDR3 protein: CASSLMGTTSYNEQFF
V gene: TRBV3-1/TRBV3-2; J gene: TRBJ1-1; clone size: .; D gene: .; CDR3 DNA: TGTGCCAGCAGCCTCCGGGGGGGCAGCTTGCAAGCTTTCTTT; CDR3 protein: CASSLRGGSLQAFF
V gene: TRBV3-1/TRBV3-2; J gene: TRBJ2-5; clone size: once; D gene: TRBD1; CDR3 DNA: TGTGCCAGCCAAGACCTAGGACAGGGAGAGACCCAGTACTTC; CDR3 protein: CASQDLGQGETQYF
V gene: TRBV7-9; J gene: TRBJ2-2; clone size: .; D gene: .; CDR3 DNA: TGTGCCGGTTCGCCGGGACGGGGCACCGGGGAGCTGTTTTTT; CDR3 protein: CAGSPGRGTGELFF
V gene: TRBV7-9; J gene: TRBJ1-1; clone size: .; D gene: .; CDR3 DNA: TGTGCCAGCAGCCCGGGGGGACTTATGAACACTGAAGCTTTCTTT; CDR3 protein: CASSPGGLMNTEAFF
V gene: TRBV29-1; J gene: TRBJ2-3; clone size: .; D gene: .; CDR3 DNA: TGCAGCGTTGAGAACACAGTCACAGATACGCAGTATTTT; CDR3 protein: CSVENTVTDTQYF
V gene: TRBV18; J gene: TRBJ1-5; clone size: .; D gene: .; CDR3 DNA: TGTGCCAGCTCGGCCTCCGGGACCCAGAGCAATCAGCCCCAGCATTTT; CDR3 protein: CASSASGTQSNQPQHF
V gene: TRBV18; J gene: TRBJ2-1; clone size: .; D gene: TRBD2; CDR3 DNA: TGTGCCAGCTCACCATTCATGCCTAGCGGGATACCTTCCTACAATGAGCAGTTCTTC; CDR3 protein: CASSPFMPSGIPSYNEQFF
V gene: TRBV18; J gene: TRBJ1-2; clone size: .; D gene: .; CDR3 DNA: TGTGCCAGCTCACCGACGTCGACAGCTCAATATAACTATGGCTACACCTTC; CDR3 protein: CASSPTSTAQYNYGYTF
V gene: TRBV5-8; J gene: TRBJ2-1; clone size: .; D gene: TRBD2; CDR3 DNA: TGTGCCAGCAGCTTGGCGGGGGGAAATGAGCAGTTCTTC; CDR3 protein: CASSLAGGNEQFF
V gene: TRBV10-2; J gene: TRBJ1-2; clone size: .; D gene: TRBD1; CDR3 DNA: TGCGCCAGCACCCGACAGGGGGCTTATGGCTACACCTTC; CDR3 protein: CASTRQGAYGYTF
V gene: TRBV6-1; J gene: TRBJ1-5; clone size: .; D gene: .; CDR3 DNA: TGTGCCAGCAGTGAGGGTATTGACCAGCCCCAGCATTTT; CDR3 protein: CASSEGIDQPQHF
V gene: TRBV5-4; J gene: TRBJ2-1; clone size: .; D gene: TRBD2; CDR3 DNA: TGTGCCAGCAGCTTGGAAGCGGGAGACGAGTATGAGCAGTTCTTC; CDR3 protein: CASSLEAGDEYEQFF
V gene: TRBV9; J gene: TRBJ2-1; clone size: .; D gene: TRBD2; CDR3 DNA: TGTGCCAGCAGCGGCGGGACTAGCTACAATGAGCAGTTCTTC; CDR3 protein: CASSGGTSYNEQFF
V gene: TRBV11-3; J gene: TRBJ2-3; clone size: .; D gene: .; CDR3 DNA: TGTGCCAGCAGCTTTTCCGGTGTGGGTACAGATACGCAGTATTTT; CDR3 protein: CASSFSGVGTDTQYF
V gene: TRBV19; J gene: TRBJ2-3; clone size: .; D gene: .; CDR3 DNA: TGTGCCAGTAGTATGGTTAGCTCAGATACGCAGTATTTT; CDR3 protein: CASSMVSSDTQYF
V gene: TRBV7-9; J gene: TRBJ1-6; clone size: .; D gene: .; CDR3 DNA: TGTGCCAGCAGCTCCTCGCGAGCTATGGGTTCACCCCTCCACTTT; CDR3 protein: CASSSSRAMGSPLHF
V gene: TRBV6-5; J gene: TRBJ1-2; clone size: .; D gene: TRBD1; CDR3 DNA: TGTGCCAGCAGCCAGGGGGCTGGAAACTATGGCTACACCTTC; CDR3 protein: CASSQGAGNYGYTF
V gene: TRBV2; J gene: TRBJ2-5; clone size: .; D gene: TRBD1; CDR3 DNA: TGTGCCAGCAGCTTGGACAGGGTTGGTAGCGGGACCCAGTACTTC; CDR3 protein: CASSLDRVGSGTQYF
V gene: TRBV5-1; J gene: TRBJ1-1; clone size: .; D gene: .; CDR3 DNA: TGCGCCAGCAGCGCGACGTACAGGGAGGCTGAAGCTTTCTTT; CDR3 protein: CASSATYREAEAFF
V gene: TRBV19; J gene: TRBJ1-6; clone size: .; D gene: .; CDR3 DNA: TGTGCCAGTAGTGCCCAAGCACGTCCGAGCTCCTATAATTCACCCCTCCACTTT; CDR3 protein: CASSAQARPSSYNSPLHF
V gene: TRBV3-1/TRBV3-2; J gene: TRBJ2-3; clone size: .; D gene: .; CDR3 DNA: TGTGCCAGCAGCCCCAGACAGGGCACAGATACGCAGTATTTT; CDR3 protein: CASSPRQGTDTQYF
V gene: TRBV19; J gene: TRBJ1-1; clone size: .; D gene: .; CDR3 DNA: TGTGCCAGTAGTCCCTCAAGCAGGTATCGCATCTTTAACACTGAAGCTTTCTTT; CDR3 protein: CASSPSSRYRIFNTEAFF
V gene: TRBV6-2/TRBV6-3; J gene: TRBJ1-5; clone size: .; D gene: .; CDR3 DNA: TGTGCCAGCAGTTACTCGCGGTATAGCAATCAGCCCCAGCATTTT; CDR3 protein: CASSYSRYSNQPQHF
V gene: TRBV11-2; J gene: TRBJ2-1; clone size: .; D gene: .; CDR3 DNA: TGTGCCAGCAGCTCGGGGCCTAGCTCCTACAATGAGCAGTTCTTC; CDR3 protein: CASSSGPSSYNEQFF
V gene: TRBV7-9; J gene: TRBJ2-3; clone size: .; D gene: TRBD2; CDR3 DNA: TGTGCCAGCAGCGCCGGACTAGCGGGAGGGCCAGGCACAGATACGCAGTATTTT; CDR3 protein: CASSAGLAGGPGTDTQYF
V gene: TRBV5-1; J gene: TRBJ1-2; clone size: .; D gene: .; CDR3 DNA: TGCGCCAGCAGACAGGGTCCTATGGGCTACACCTTC; CDR3 protein: CASRQGPMGYTF
V gene: TRBV2; J gene: TRBJ1-3; clone size: .; D gene: .; CDR3 DNA: TGTGCCAGCAGTGAAGTCAGTTACACCATATATTTT; CDR3 protein: CASSEVSYTIYF
V gene: TRBV7-8; J gene: TRBJ1-1; clone size: .; D gene: TRBD1; CDR3 DNA: TGTGCCAGCAGCTATCAGGGGGCGGTCACTGAAGCTTTCTTT; CDR3 protein: CASSYQGAVTEAFF
V gene: TRBV9; J gene: TRBJ2-5; clone size: .; D gene: .; CDR3 DNA: TGTGCCAGCAGCGTAGTGGGCGTAGGGAGGGAGACCCAGTACTTC; CDR3 protein: CASSVVGVGRETQYF